A selection of T cell receptor beta chains follows, all from one sample in a study of blood T cell repertoires in COVID-19. Sequenced by immunoSEQ multiplex PCR; TCRdb stores in-frame clones only, minus some. The profile shows approximately 110,000 clones, roughly 85% of them singletons. The specimen sequenced was peripheral blood. These receptors all stem from a human donor in a cohort sampled during active COVID-19. CDR3s include the opening cysteine and the closing phenylalanine or tryptophan. The D gene is left open where the match is weak. Expanded clones are given a class, and other clones once, few, many or no size at all.

D,V,size,J,DNA,CDR3
.,TRBV6-5,.,TRBJ2-7,TGTGCCAGCAGTCCCATACAGGGGAGGCAGCACGAGCAGTACTTC,CASSPIQGRQHEQYF
TRBD2,TRBV9,once,TRBJ2-3,TGTGCCAGCAGCCCGGGACTAGCGGGGGGAACAGATACGCAGTATTTT,CASSPGLAGGTDTQYF
.,TRBV9,.,TRBJ2-2,TGTGCCAGCAGCCTCCCGGGACTCGGAATTACCGGGGAGCTGTTTTTT,CASSLPGLGITGELFF
.,TRBV7-9,.,TRBJ1-1,TGTGCCAGCAGCTCGGACCCAGGGTGGATGAACACTGAAGCTTTCTTT,CASSSDPGWMNTEAFF
TRBD1,TRBV6-1,.,TRBJ2-2,TGTGCCAGCAGTGAAGCGTGGGGACAGGGGGCGCCAACCGGGGAGCTGTTTTTT,CASSEAWGQGAPTGELFF
.,TRBV19,.,TRBJ1-5,TGTGCCAGTAGTATAACAGGGACCCAGCATTTT,CASSITGTQHF
.,TRBV5-1,.,TRBJ1-3,TGCGCCAGCAGCTTGGCCGGGGTGACACCTGGCAACACCATATATTTT,CASSLAGVTPGNTIYF
TRBD2,TRBV2,.,TRBJ2-1,TGTGCCAGCAGTGTATTGACCGGGGGGGACAATGAGCAGTTCTTC,CASSVLTGGDNEQFF
.,TRBV15,.,TRBJ2-3,TGTGCCACCAGCCCTCCCCTGGGGGGGCCAGGCACAGATACGCAGTATTTT,CATSPPLGGPGTDTQYF
TRBD1,TRBV27,.,TRBJ1-6,TGTGCCAGCAGTTTATATGGGACAGGGATCTATTCACCCCTCCACTTT,CASSLYGTGIYSPLHF
.,TRBV28,once,TRBJ2-3,TGTGCCAGCAGGGGGGGAAGCACAGATACGCAGTATTTT,CASRGGSTDTQYF